This T cell receptor beta chain was retrieved from a study of human T cells and chemical hapten exposure. Stated time point: patch test 1, 2 weeks after DPC sensitization. Treatment meaning: therapeutic diphenylcyclopropenone sensitization with weekly scalp DPC. Alopecia patients, 18 to 70 years old and DPC-suitable, served as donors. In the original analysis: The median was around 100,000 TCRs per sample, ranging 23,224 to 690,600. TCRdb re-called the RACE reads through MiXCR, storing one row per CDR3 protein. These V and J calls originate from TCRdb's pipeline instead of the authors' own analysis. This table holds roughly 80,000 distinct CDR3 sequences, roughly a tenth found once. V shed 0 bases and J shed 0 bases, with 14 bases lying between them. The V gene's germline CDR1 is DFQATT and CDR2 SNEGSKA (reference sequence). This CDR3 has 17 residues. The sample holds many counts of this clonotype.

The chain employs TRBV20-1 and TRBJ2-2; D call uncertain. The source of this sequence is a woman aged 45-65 years with alopecia areata. Some clones in this sample may be carry-over from other donors' samples. The material was whole blood, obtained in connection with sensitization to the hapten diphenylcyclopropenone (DPC). The CDR3 bases are TGCAGTGCTAGAGATCGAGGAGCTCTAACGAACACCGGGGAGCTGTTTTTT. Protein product: CSARDRGALTNTGELFF.